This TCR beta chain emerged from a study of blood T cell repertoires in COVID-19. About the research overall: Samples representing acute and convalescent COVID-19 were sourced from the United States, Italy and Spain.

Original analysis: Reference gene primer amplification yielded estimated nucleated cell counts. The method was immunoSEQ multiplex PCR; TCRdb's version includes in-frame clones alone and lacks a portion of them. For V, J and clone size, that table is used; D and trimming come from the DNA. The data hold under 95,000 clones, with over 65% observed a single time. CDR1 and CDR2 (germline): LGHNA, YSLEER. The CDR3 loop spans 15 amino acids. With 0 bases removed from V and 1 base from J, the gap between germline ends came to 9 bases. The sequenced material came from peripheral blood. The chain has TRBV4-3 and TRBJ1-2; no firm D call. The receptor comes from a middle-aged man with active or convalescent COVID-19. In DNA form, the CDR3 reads TGCGCCAGCAGCCAAGATCAACAGCTTAACTATGGCTACACCTTC. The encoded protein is CASSQDQQLNYGYTF.